This TCR beta chain was identified in a study of CD8 T cells in ankylosing spondylitis. MiXCR was run by TCRdb on the 5' RACE reads, yielding one entry per CDR3 protein. The sample has around 150,000 distinct CDR3 sequences; 44% are singletons. CDR1 is MDHEN and CDR2 is SYDVKM in the germline V gene. There are 15 residues in the CDR3. With V trimmed by 8 bases and J by 3 bases, 11 bases remained unmatched. This clonotype was obtained from a male donor with ankylosing spondylitis. The chain links TRBV28 to TRBJ1-2, with TRBD1 matching over 8 bases. Specimen: synovial fluid, either unsorted or a sorted T cell fraction (not recorded which). Here the CDR3 DNA reads TGTGCCAGCCTAACGGGGACAGGAATCGACTATGGCTACACCTTC. Residues: CASLTGTGIDYGYTF.